This T cell receptor beta chain originates from a study of spatial heterogeneity in lung cancer. Findings and caveats of the study: Blood showed ubiquitous tumor TCRs more often at resection than at routine follow-up.

Documented time point: sample taken at primary tumor resection. The sample holds a few counts of this clonotype. Its antigen remains unidentified. The germline gives CDR1 SGHRS, CDR2 YFSETQ. CDR3 size: 15 residues. J gave up 3 bases and V 2 bases, and 6 bases lay outside the gene matches. TCRdb re-derived calls from the 5' RACE reads in MiXCR, one entry per CDR3 protein. The sample shows around 26,000 distinct CDR3 sequences, roughly 7% of them seen only once. This sequence originates from a male donor with early-stage non-small cell lung cancer. Specimen: PBMCs, collected at surgery. The chain joins TRBV5-1 to TRBJ2-7; 9 nucleotides align to TRBD2. The CDR3 region has the DNA TGCGCCAGCAGCTTATTGGCTAGCGGGGTCTACGAGCAGTACTTC. Translation gives CASSLLASGVYEQYF.